This is a list of T cell receptor beta chains from one sample in a study of T-cell reconstitution after alpha-beta-depleted transplantation in children. From the PCR reads, TCRdb called clonotypes with MiXCR, one entry per CDR3 protein. This sample carries more than 85,000 distinct CDR3 sequences, approximately 5.4% of them seen once, and the ten largest clones take approximately 6.6%. The sequences come from PBMCs, mostly from graft donor cells, collected 60 days after TCRalphabeta/CD19-depleted stem cell transplant. All receptors come from a female patient aged 2-9 years who had a stem cell transplant for Fanconi anemia, so the T cells may come from the graft donor. CDR3s include the opening cysteine and the closing phenylalanine or tryptophan. The order of the fields is D gene, V gene, clone size, J gene, CDR3 DNA, CDR3 protein. A D gene is named only where the DNA matches it firmly. Some rows mark clone size as missing; the rest say once, few, many or name a class of expanded clone.

d_call: NA; v_call: TRBV28; clone_size: NA; j_call: TRBJ2-7; cdr3_nt: TGTGCCAGCAGGCGCCTCCGGGACGACTCCTACGAGCAGTACTTC; cdr3_aa: CASRRLRDDSYEQYF
d_call: NA; v_call: TRBV11-2; clone_size: NA; j_call: TRBJ2-1; cdr3_nt: TGTGCCAGCAGCTTAGCCAGGTTCTCCTACAATGAGCAGTTCTTC; cdr3_aa: CASSLARFSYNEQFF
d_call: NA; v_call: TRBV5-1; clone_size: NA; j_call: TRBJ1-5; cdr3_nt: TGCGCCAGCAGCTTGGGTTCCGGGATAGGACAGCCCCAGCATTTT; cdr3_aa: CASSLGSGIGQPQHF
d_call: NA; v_call: TRBV20-1; clone_size: few; j_call: TRBJ1-4; cdr3_nt: TGCAGTGCTAATACAGGGTTCAATGAAAAACTGTTTTTT; cdr3_aa: CSANTGFNEKLFF
d_call: NA; v_call: TRBV6-6; clone_size: NA; j_call: TRBJ1-4; cdr3_nt: TGTGCCAGCAGTTACTCGTCGGAAAAACTGTTTTTT; cdr3_aa: CASSYSSEKLFF
d_call: TRBD1; v_call: TRBV28; clone_size: many; j_call: TRBJ2-2; cdr3_nt: TGTGCCAGCAGTTTAAGGGCAGGGGGCCACGGGGAGCTGTTTTTT; cdr3_aa: CASSLRAGGHGELFF
d_call: TRBD1; v_call: TRBV12-3/TRBV12-4; clone_size: many; j_call: TRBJ1-5; cdr3_nt: TGTGCCAGCAGTTTTATTCCAGGGCAGGGGGCGAATCAGCCCCAGCATTTT; cdr3_aa: CASSFIPGQGANQPQHF
d_call: NA; v_call: TRBV5-1; clone_size: many; j_call: TRBJ1-4; cdr3_nt: TGCGCCAGCAGCTTGGTCCAGGGGAGGAGTGAAAAACTGTTTTTT; cdr3_aa: CASSLVQGRSEKLFF
d_call: NA; v_call: TRBV7-3; clone_size: many; j_call: TRBJ2-2; cdr3_nt: TGTGCCAGCAGCTTAAGGACTACCGGGGAGCTGTTTTTT; cdr3_aa: CASSLRTTGELFF
d_call: NA; v_call: TRBV7-3; clone_size: many; j_call: TRBJ2-3; cdr3_nt: TGTGCCAGCAGCTCCCAGACTAGTTACCCCGGGGATACGCAGTATTTT; cdr3_aa: CASSSQTSYPGDTQYF